What follows describes a single TCR beta chain. Its antigen remains unknown. This sample is part of a study of OX40 agonist ivuxolimab in advanced cancers. For the study at large: Averaging approximately 60 years in age, with a range of 23 to 79, the cohort was about 85% male. Study-wide points: Clonal expansion was among the lowest in partial responders at 0.1-3.0 mg/kg, especially CD8+. Clonal expansion from baseline to week 6 occurred in both CD4+ and CD8+ T cells. On average, CD8+ T cells showed a greater number of expanded clones than CD4+.

Trimming took 3 bases from V and 2 from J; bases not matched to a gene: 6. The CDR3 extends over 14 amino acids. Germline V gives CDR1 SQVTM, CDR2 ANQGSEA. Clones were sequenced by immunoSEQ multiplex PCR, and TCRdb holds only the in-frame ones, with some missing. The sample lists 30,000 to 40,000 clones, roughly nine tenths occurring once. This clonotype was sampled from an adult with an advanced solid tumor such as melanoma, head and neck, liver or kidney cancer. This chain links TRBV29-1 with TRBJ2-5, with TRBD2 matching 7 bases. The specimen comprised CD4+ or CD8+ T cells sorted from blood, sampled in a trial of the OX40 agonist ivuxolimab. CDR3 sequence: CSVDAPGRQETQYF. CDR3 DNA: TGCAGCGTTGATGCCCCCGGGAGGCAAGAGACCCAGTACTTC.